This T cell receptor beta chain is from a study of response to subunit inactivated influenza vaccine. General study findings and limits: Seasonal influenza vaccination, on each occasion, was suggested by the authors to recruit few new T cells.

TCRdb re-analysed the RT-PCR reads in MiXCR, keeping a single row per CDR3 protein. The sample carries around 250,000 distinct CDR3 sequences, over 9% recorded once. The sample holds many counts of this clonotype. Its antigen is currently unknown. The germline gives CDR1 MDHEN, CDR2 SYDVKM. V lost 7 bases and J 0 bases, leaving 7 bases between the germline ends. This CDR3 has 13 residues. The TCR sequence derives from a man aged 45-65 years who received an inactivated influenza vaccine. Material: non-naive T cells sorted from PBMCs, obtained 14 days before vaccination. The rearrangement links TRBV28 to TRBJ1-5; D not certain. The CDR3, as DNA: TGTGCCAGCAACCCGGATAGCAATCAGCCCCAGCATTTT. Its translation: CASNPDSNQPQHF.